The 20 T cell receptor beta chains listed next were all sequenced from one sample in a study of blood T cell repertoires in COVID-19. Profiled with immunoSEQ multiplex PCR; TCRdb holds only in-frame clones, not every one. The data contain 80,000 to 95,000 clones, over 65% of them singletons. Material for sequencing was peripheral blood. These receptors all come from a woman in her 70s with acute or convalescent COVID-19.

The V and J genes are TRBV5-6 and TRBJ2-5; TRBD1 aligns across 9 bases. Germline CDR1 SGHDT, CDR2 YYEEEE. The trim removed 2 bases at V and 5 bases at J, leaving 13 bases unmatched. The CDR3 is made up of 17 amino acids. The CDR3 reads CASSFYLTGGQGETQYF. CDR3 coding DNA: TGTGCCAGCAGCTTCTACTTAACAGGGGGCCAGGGGGAGACCCAGTACTTC.

This CDR3 reads CASSDIQGNQETQYF. The CDR3 DNA sequence: TGCGCCAGCAGCGACATACAGGGGAACCAAGAGACCCAGTACTTC. The gene calls are TRBV5-1 and TRBJ2-5; 7 nucleotides align to TRBD1. Losses at the gene ends were 4 bases for V and 0 bases for J; bases not matched to a gene: 6. The germline V gene encodes CDR1 SGHRS and CDR2 YFSETQ. The CDR3 totals 15 residues.

The rearrangement joins TRBV6-5 to TRBJ1-2; TRBD1 matches 10 bases. The CDR3 sequence is 15 residues long. After removal of 8 bases from V and 2 bases from J, the junction contained 8 bases not matched to a gene. Germline-derived CDR1 and CDR2 are MNHEY and SVGAGI. CDR3 DNA: TGTGCCAGCCTAGGGACAGGGGTTTTGAACTATGGCTACACCTTC. This sequence encodes CASLGTGVLNYGYTF.

This clone has a single count. The chain uses TRBV29-1 and TRBJ1-1, with 7 nucleotides matching TRBD1. From germline, CDR1 is SQVTM and CDR2 ANQGSEA. The CDR3 loop spans 10 amino acids. Unmatched junction bases numbered 3, after V lost 3 bases and J lost 11 bases. For the CDR3, the DNA is TGCAGCGTTGAGACAGGGTGGGCTTTCTTT. Protein product: CSVETGWAFF. Complete variable domain (other parts from reference TRBV29-1 and TRBJ1-1): SAVISQKPSRDICQRGTSLTIQCQVDSQVTMMFWYRQQPGQSLTLIATANQGSEATYESGFVIDKFPISRPNLTFSTLTVSNMSPEDSSIYLCSVETGWAFFGQGTRLTVV.

The chain carries TRBV12-5 and TRBJ2-5; 12 nucleotides line up with TRBD1. V shed 4 bases, J shed 5 bases, and the junction held 8 bases outside the gene matches. Germline loops: CDR1 LGHNT, CDR2 FRNRAP. This CDR3 is 16 amino acids long. CDR3 residues: CASGSTGTGGRETQYF. The CDR3 bases are TGTGCTAGTGGTTCGACCGGGACAGGGGGCCGTGAGACCCAGTACTTC.

Only one count was recorded for this clone. This chain joins TRBV29-1 and TRBJ1-1; D is perhaps TRBD1 (5 bases). The germline CDR1 and CDR2 sequences are SQVTM and ANQGSEA. V lost 4 bases to trimming and J lost 7 bases, with 7 bases between them. This CDR3 has 10 residues. The CDR3 loop reads CSVVDNEAFF. The CDR3 DNA is TGCAGCGTTGTGGACAATGAAGCTTTCTTT.

This chain uses TRBV5-1 with TRBJ1-1, with no clear D. The germline V gene has CDR1 SGHRS and CDR2 YFSETQ. V dropped 6 bases and J dropped 1 base, with 10 bases sitting between them. CDR3 size: 13 residues. CDR3 loop: CASKRERNTEAFF. The CDR3 DNA follows: TGCGCCAGCAAGAGGGAGAGGAACACTGAAGCTTTCTTT.

This CDR3 reads CASRGGGTYEQYV. The DNA for the CDR3 is TGTGCCAGCAGGGGCGGGGGAACCTACGAGCAGTACGTC. The rearrangement links TRBV6-5 to TRBJ2-7, with TRBD2 matching over 7 bases. V lost 6 bases to trimming and J lost 2 bases; unmatched junction nucleotides: 4. This CDR3 has 13 amino acids. Germline V gene lookup returns CDR1 MNHEY and CDR2 SVGAGI.

The chain carries TRBV3-1 (or the pseudogene TRBV3-2) and TRBJ2-5; possibly TRBD2 for D (5 bases). The CDR3 contains 16 residues. The V gene's germline CDR1 is LGHDT and CDR2 YNNKEL (reference sequence). Trimming removed 0 bases from V and 5 bases from J, with 16 bases in between. The CDR3 here is CASSQDLTRPGETQYF. The CDR3 DNA follows: TGTGCCAGCAGCCAAGATCTTACCAGGCCGGGGGAGACCCAGTACTTC.

The chain carries TRBV15 and TRBJ1-4; D not certain. This CDR3 contains 13 residues. CDR1 is LNHNV and CDR2 is YYDKDF in the germline V gene (reference sequence). V dropped 6 bases and J dropped 8 bases, with 13 bases sitting between them. This CDR3 is CATSPRRSEKLFF. For the CDR3, the DNA is TGTGCCACCAGTCCCCGTAGGAGCGAAAAACTGTTTTTT.

The chain links TRBV2 to TRBJ2-2; D possibly corresponds to TRBD1 (6 bases). The germline V gene encodes CDR1 SNHLY and CDR2 FYNNEI. The CDR3 extends over 13 amino acids. Trimming removed 6 bases at V and 3 bases at J, with 8 bases between. The CDR3 nucleotides read TGTGCCAGCAGCCGGACAGACACCGGGGAGCTGTTTTTT. It translates to CASSRTDTGELFF.

V usage is TRBV28 and J usage is TRBJ2-1; D call uncertain. V dropped 4 bases and J dropped 6 bases, with 7 bases sitting between them. The CDR3 length is 12 residues. The V gene's germline CDR1 is MDHEN and CDR2 SYDVKM. The CDR3, as DNA: TGTGCCAGCAGTTGGCTTTTCAATGAGCAGTTCTTC. Translating gives CASSWLFNEQFF.

The V call is TRBV3-1 (or the pseudogene TRBV3-2), the J call TRBJ1-2, with D possibly TRBD1 on 6 matching bases. The CDR3 extends over 15 amino acids. V lost 4 bases and J lost 0, with 12 bases in between. Germline V gene data show CDR1 as LGHDT and CDR2 as YNNKEL (reference sequence). The CDR3 spells CASSPRQAPNYGYTF. The CDR3 bases are TGTGCCAGCAGCCCCCGACAGGCCCCTAACTATGGCTACACCTTC.

The J gene is TRBJ2-3, the V gene TRBV7-8; TRBD1 might be the D (6 bases). V was clipped by 4 bases and J by 14 bases, with 16 bases between them. The CDR3 sequence is 12 residues long. Germline V gives CDR1 SGHVS, CDR2 FQNEAQ. CDR3 sequence reads: CASSSTGTSPYF. The CDR3 nucleotides read TGTGCCAGCAGCTCCACCGGGACAAGTCCGTATTTT.

The chain joins TRBV28 to TRBJ2-2; 9 nucleotides agree with TRBD1. The germline gives CDR1 MDHEN, CDR2 SYDVKM. The J segment lost 7 bases and the V segment lost 4 bases, leaving 13 bases of the junction unmatched. The CDR3 contains 17 residues. For the CDR3, the DNA is TGTGCCAGCAGTTCGACCCCGGGACAGGGATTGGTCGGGGAGCTGTTTTTT. This sequence encodes CASSSTPGQGLVGELFF.

The V and J genes are TRBV4-3 and TRBJ2-3; perhaps TRBD2 as D (5 bases). V lost 0 bases, J lost 11 bases, and 12 bases lay in between. The germline V gene encodes CDR1 LGHNA and CDR2 YSLEER. The CDR3 has 13 residues. For the CDR3, the DNA is TGCGCCAGCAGCCAAGATGCCAGCGGAGGGCAGTATTTT. Its protein is CASSQDASGGQYF.

The chain carries TRBV4-3 and TRBJ2-3; no reliable D call. There are 16 residues in the CDR3. Germline lookup yields CDR1 LGHNA and CDR2 YSLEER. The V end was cut by 0 bases, the J end by 2 bases, with 12 bases between. The CDR3 reads CASSQDNSPLTDTQYF. CDR3 in DNA: TGCGCCAGCAGCCAAGATAATAGCCCCCTCACAGATACGCAGTATTTT.

The chain combines TRBV19 with TRBJ1-1; TRBD1 matches at 8 bases. CDR1 and CDR2 (germline): LNHDA, SQIVND (reference sequence). V shed 3 bases, J shed 6 bases, and the junction held 9 bases outside the gene matches. The CDR3 extends over 15 amino acids. Here the CDR3 DNA reads TGTGCCAGTAGTATGGAGGACAGGGTACCCTCTGAAGCTTTCTTT. Translated: CASSMEDRVPSEAFF. Filled out from reference TRBV19 and TRBJ1-1, the complete variable domain reads DGGITQSPKYLFRKEGQNVTLSCEQNLNHDAMYWYRQDPGQGLRLIYYSQIVNDFQKGDIAEGYSVSREKKESFPLTVTSAQKNPTAFYLCASSMEDRVPSEAFFGQGTRLTVV.

The chain joins TRBV7-9 to TRBJ2-1, with a possible D match to TRBD1 (6 bases). V lost 4 bases to trimming and J lost 8 bases, with 21 bases between them. CDR1 SEHNR and CDR2 FQNEAQ come from the germline V gene (reference sequence). The CDR3 contains 16 residues. Here the CDR3 reads CASSSSSGQRGDEQFF. DNA for the CDR3: TGTGCCAGCAGCTCTAGCTCCGGACAGCGAGGCGATGAGCAGTTCTTC. The complete variable domain, with remaining parts taken from reference TRBV7-9 and TRBJ2-1, reads DTGVSQNPRHKITKRGQNVTFRCDPISEHNRLYWYRQTLGQGPEFLTYFQNEAQLEKSRLLSDRFSAERPKGSFSTLEIQRTEQGDSAMYLCASSSSSGQRGDEQFFGPGTRLTVL.

The chain carries TRBV4-1 and TRBJ2-2; 8 bases are shared with TRBD2. Germline V gene data show CDR1 as MGHRA and CDR2 as YSYEKL. There are 15 residues in the CDR3. The ends lost 1 base at V and 5 bases at J; junction bases unmatched: 3. The CDR3 region is CASSQALAGTGELFF. CDR3 in DNA: TGCGCCAGCAGCCAAGCGCTAGCGGGTACCGGGGAGCTGTTTTTT.